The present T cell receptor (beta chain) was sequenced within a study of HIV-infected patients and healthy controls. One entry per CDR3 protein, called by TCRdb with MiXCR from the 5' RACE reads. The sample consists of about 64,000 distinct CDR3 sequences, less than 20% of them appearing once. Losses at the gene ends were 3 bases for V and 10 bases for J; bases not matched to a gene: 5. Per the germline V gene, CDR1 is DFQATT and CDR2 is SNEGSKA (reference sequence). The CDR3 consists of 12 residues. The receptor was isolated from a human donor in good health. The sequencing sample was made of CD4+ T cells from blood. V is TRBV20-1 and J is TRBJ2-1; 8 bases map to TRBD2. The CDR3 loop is CSASGGAQEQFF. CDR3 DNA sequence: TGCAGTGCTAGCGGGGGGGCCCAAGAGCAGTTCTTC.